The 32 T cell receptor beta chains presented below share a single source sample, sequenced in a study of T and B cells in COVID-19 patients. Blood genomic DNA input for TRB amplification was about 240-550 ng. Multiplex PCR with BIOMED2 TRB-A/B primer pools amplified TRB rearrangements. TCRdb re-derived calls from the multiplex PCR reads in MiXCR, one entry per CDR3 protein. The sample consists of more than 9,500 distinct CDR3 sequences, around 30% of them appearing once. Source material: blood. The receptors originated from a human donor who had recovered from COVID-19.

The CDR3 region is CASSKTRGETQYF. CDR3 DNA: TGTGCCAGCAGTAAAACTCGTGGGGAGACCCAGTACTTC. The chain joins TRBV12-3 or TRBV12-4 to TRBJ2-5; D call uncertain. Trimming cost V 5 bases and J 5 bases, with 12 bases left between them. This CDR3 contains 13 residues.

This clonotype has at least ten counts. The rearrangement uses TRBV5-5 and TRBJ2-7; 7 bases agree with TRBD1. V gave up 0 bases and J gave up 3 bases; unmatched junction bases: 6. This CDR3 is built from 15 residues. The germline V gene has CDR1 SGHKS and CDR2 YYEKEE (reference sequence). The CDR3 DNA sequence: TGTGCCAGCAGCTTGGGAGCAGGGGGAATCTACGAGCAGTACTTC. It encodes CASSLGAGGIYEQYF.

The chain combines TRBV5-6 with TRBJ1-5; possibly TRBD1 for D (5 bases). Looked up from germline, CDR1 is SGHDT and CDR2 is YYEEEE. The CDR3 contains 13 residues. Trimming took off 1 base at V and 7 bases at J, with 9 bases between the two ends. The CDR3 region has the DNA TGTGCCAGCAGCTTGAATAAGGGGCAGCCCCAGCATTTT. Translated: CASSLNKGQPQHF. Variable domain in full (rest from reference TRBV5-6 and TRBJ1-5): DAGVTQSPTHLIKTRGQQVTLRCSPKSGHDTVSWYQQALGQGPQFIFQYYEEEERQRGNFPDRFSGHQFPNYSSELNVNALLLGDSALYLCASSLNKGQPQHFGDGTRLSIL.

With regard to this clonotype: A much larger clone lies one base from this, so it may be a read error. This chain uses TRBV11-1 with TRBJ1-2; possible D gene TRBD1, 6 bases. The CDR3 consists of 12 residues. Germline V gene sequence: CDR1 SGHAT, CDR2 FQDESV (reference sequence). The CDR3 region is CASSFEKTGGVF. Here the CDR3 DNA reads TGTGCCAGCAGCTTCGAAAAGACAGGTGGTGTCTTC.

This clonotype was seen many times. The chain couples TRBV15 to TRBJ2-7, with TRBD2 as a possible D gene (6 bases). Germline V CDR1 and CDR2: LNHNV, YYDKDF (reference sequence). The V and J ends lost 5 bases and 2 bases respectively, with 10 bases between them. The CDR3 runs 13 residues. The CDR3 sequence: CATSATRAYEQYV. The CDR3 DNA follows: TGTGCCACCAGCGCGACTAGAGCCTACGAGCAGTACGTC.

This clonotype is medium-sized. This chain connects TRBV6-5 to TRBJ2-1, with a possible D match to TRBD2 (5 bases). The germline V and J ends were trimmed by 6 bases and 7 bases, with 7 bases remaining between them. The CDR3 is made up of 11 amino acids. Germline assignment: CDR1 MNHEY and CDR2 SVGAGI. CDR3 protein: CASREANEQFF. The CDR3 DNA sequence: TGTGCCAGCAGGGAGGCGAATGAGCAGTTCTTC.

The chain combines TRBV7-2 with TRBJ2-3; D uncertain. The CDR3 extends over 15 amino acids. V was clipped by 5 bases and J by 3 bases, with 15 bases between them. The germline V gene has CDR1 SGHTA and CDR2 FQGNSA. The CDR3 DNA follows: TGTGCCAGCAGCCCAACTATCGCCGGGACAGATACGCAGTATTTT. Its protein product is CASSPTIAGTDTQYF. The full variable domain, in which reference TRBV7-2 and TRBJ2-3 provide the parts outside the CDR3, is GAGVSQSPSNKVTEKGKDVELRCDPISGHTALYWYRQSLGQGLEFLIYFQGNSAPDKSGLPSDRFSAERTGGSVSTLTIQRTQQEDSAVYLCASSPTIAGTDTQYFGPGTRLTVL.

Many counts were recorded for this clonotype. V is TRBV19 and J is TRBJ1-5, with 7 bases lining up with TRBD1. The CDR3 covers 15 residues. The V segment lost 3 bases and the J segment 4 bases; nucleotides outside the gene matches: 6. The germline V gene encodes CDR1 LNHDA and CDR2 SQIVND (reference sequence). The CDR3 DNA is TGTGCCAGTAGTATTCGTCACAGGGGTAATCAGCCCCAGCATTTT. It specifies CASSIRHRGNQPQHF.

In this sample, this clonotype turned up a few times. This sequence joins TRBV12-3 or TRBV12-4 and TRBJ1-6; no reliable D call. The CDR3 covers 13 residues. The V end lost 6 bases, the J end lost 0 bases, and 3 bases lay between the germline ends. The CDR3 protein is CASRSSYNSPLHF. CDR3 coding DNA: TGTGCCAGCAGAAGCTCCTATAATTCACCCCTCCACTTT.

This sequence joins TRBV27 and TRBJ1-6; D remains ambiguous. CDR1 and CDR2 (germline): MNHEY, SMNVEV (reference sequence). Trimming took off 5 bases at V and 11 bases at J, with 13 bases between the two ends. The CDR3 totals 13 residues. CDR3 sequence (DNA): TGTGCCAGCAGTCCCGCGGCCCGTACACCCCTCCACTTT. Protein sequence: CASSPAARTPLHF.

The V and J genes are TRBV10-2 and TRBJ2-2; TRBD1 agrees at 8 bases. The V segment lost 7 bases and the J segment 7 bases; nucleotides outside the gene matches: 5. The germline V gene has CDR1 WSHSY and CDR2 SAAADI. The CDR3 length is 13 residues. The CDR3 bases are TGCGCCAGCAAGTCAGGGGGCAACGGGGAGCTGTTTTTT. Amino acids: CASKSGGNGELFF.

The chain has TRBV11-3 and TRBJ1-5; the match to TRBD1 covers 10 bases. Germline V gene sequence: CDR1 SGHNT, CDR2 YENEEA. The CDR3 runs to 15 residues. Trimming took 4 bases from V and 6 from J; bases not matched to a gene: 6. The CDR3 loop reads CASSSGQGKGQPQHF. For the CDR3, the DNA is TGTGCCAGCAGCTCGGGACAGGGGAAAGGTCAGCCCCAGCATTTT.

This clonotype was recorded a few times. The V call is TRBV13, the J call TRBJ1-3; no definite D call. Trimming took off 5 bases at V and 4 bases at J, with 15 bases between the two ends. Germline V gives CDR1 PRHDT, CDR2 FYEKMQ (reference sequence). This CDR3 is built from 15 residues. CDR3: CASSAGGGAGNTIYF. CDR3 DNA: TGTGCCAGCAGCGCAGGTGGAGGAGCCGGAAACACCATATATTTT. The full variable domain, with the rest looked up from reference TRBV13 and TRBJ1-3, is AAGVIQSPRHLIKEKRETATLKCYPIPRHDTVYWYQQGPGQDPQFLISFYEKMQSDKGSIPDRFSAQQFSDYHSELNMSSLELGDSALYFCASSAGGGAGNTIYFGEGSWLTVV.

In this sample, this clonotype turned up a few times. The chain uses TRBV24-1 and TRBJ2-2; D is ambiguous. The germline V gene encodes CDR1 KGHDR and CDR2 SFDVKD. The CDR3 has 14 residues. Trimming removed 7 bases at V and 6 bases at J, with 14 bases between. The CDR3 here is CATRTPDWPGELFF. In nucleotides, the CDR3 is TGTGCCACCAGGACCCCTGATTGGCCCGGGGAGCTGTTTTTT.

The rearrangement joins TRBV5-4 to TRBJ2-6; D may be TRBD1 or TRBD2 (5 bases each). The germline V gene encodes CDR1 SGHNT and CDR2 YYREEE (reference sequence). The CDR3 covers 18 residues. Trimming shortened V by 1 base and J by 2 bases, and 16 bases separated the two germline ends. The CDR3 DNA is TGTGCCAGCAGCTTGAGGGCCGGGGACGGCCCTGGGGCCAACGTCCTGACTTTC. This encodes CASSLRAGDGPGANVLTF.

This clonotype is labeled as medium-sized. The chain combines TRBV19 with TRBJ2-3; D is unclear. This CDR3 spans 15 amino acids. Germline CDR1 is LNHDA and CDR2 is SQIVND (reference sequence). Deletions cut 3 bases from V and 3 bases from J, with 13 bases between. CDR3 bases: TGTGCCAGTAGTATTCGCCTTGGTAGTACAGATACGCAGTATTTT. Amino acids: CASSIRLGSTDTQYF.

As regards this clonotype: A much larger clone sits a single nucleotide away, making a read error possible. The CDR3 nucleotides read TGTGCCATCAGAGAGGGTTACGAGCAGTACTTC. Protein: CAIREGYEQYF. J is TRBJ2-7 and V is TRBV6-5, with D possibly being TRBD2 (5 bases). Trimming shortened V by 10 bases and J by 4 bases, and 11 bases separated the two germline ends. The germline V gene encodes CDR1 MNHEY and CDR2 SVGAGI. The CDR3 has 11 residues.

This clonotype was counted many times. The chain couples TRBV19 to TRBJ1-5; no clear D. The germline V and J ends were trimmed by 5 bases and 0 bases, with 8 bases remaining between them. Germline-derived CDR1 and CDR2 are LNHDA and SQIVND (reference sequence). The CDR3 has 14 amino acids. The CDR3 reads CASSLHNSNQPQHF. In DNA form, the CDR3 reads TGTGCCAGTAGTCTACACAATAGCAATCAGCCCCAGCATTTT.

This clonotype appeared a few times. This chain joins TRBV5-4 and TRBJ1-4, with D hard to call. Germline V gene lookup returns CDR1 SGHNT and CDR2 YYREEE (reference sequence). The germline V and J ends were trimmed by 0 bases and 8 bases, with 20 bases remaining between them. The CDR3 sequence is 17 residues long. Here the CDR3 DNA reads TGTGCCAGCAGCTTGGTCTCGTTCCCCACCCAAAGGGAAAAACTGTTTTTT. This sequence encodes CASSLVSFPTQREKLFF. Supplemented by reference TRBV5-4 and TRBJ1-4, the full variable domain reads ETGVTQSPTHLIKTRGQQVTLRCSSQSGHNTVSWYQQALGQGPQFIFQYYREEENGRGNFPPRFSGLQFPNYSSELNVNALELDDSALYLCASSLVSFPTQREKLFFGSGTQLSVL.

By sample fraction, this clonotype is medium-sized (0.01 to 0.1%). CDR3 amino acids: CASSPSAGAGELFF. The DNA of the CDR3 is TGTGCCAGCTCCCCCAGTGCGGGGGCCGGGGAGCTGTTTTTT. V usage is TRBV18 and J usage is TRBJ2-2, with 7 bases identical to TRBD2. CDR1 is KGHSH and CDR2 is LQKENI in the germline V gene. V was pared by 6 bases and J by 6 bases, with 7 bases of the junction left unmatched. This CDR3 region has 14 residues.

The chain uses TRBV6-1 and TRBJ2-2; either TRBD1 or TRBD2 may fit D (5 bases each). Germline values: CDR1 MNHNS, CDR2 SASEGT. CDR3 length: 18 amino acids. Between the trimmed V and J ends, which lost 8 bases and 8 bases, there was a span of 30 bases. The CDR3 DNA reads as TGTGCCAGCGGAGGAAAAAGGGGCCTGGGGTGGGGATGGGGGGAGCTGTTTTTT. Residues: CASGGKRGLGWGWGELFF.

This clonotype was detected a few times. The chain couples TRBV19 to TRBJ1-6; tentatively, D is TRBD1 (5 bases). V lost 7 bases, J lost 14 bases, and 21 bases lay in between. Germline V lookup: CDR1 LNHDA, CDR2 SQIVND (reference sequence). This CDR3 region has 14 residues. The CDR3: CASTEVGRRGTLHF. The CDR3 region has the DNA TGTGCCAGTACCGAGGTCGGGAGGAGGGGAACCCTCCACTTT.

This clonotype was picked up a small number of times. V and J are TRBV27 and TRBJ1-5; a weak D match, TRBD1 (5 bases). The germline gives CDR1 MNHEY, CDR2 SMNVEV (reference sequence). V dropped 0 bases and J dropped 0 bases, with 15 bases sitting between them. This CDR3 contains 18 residues. CDR3 in DNA: TGTGCCAGCAGTTTATCCCCCCGGGGGGGTTATAGCAATCAGCCCCAGCATTTT. Translated: CASSLSPRGGYSNQPQHF.

CDR3 coding DNA: TGTGCCAGCAGCTTAGTGTCTGGGGCCCTTAACTATGGCTACACCTTC. Its protein is CASSLVSGALNYGYTF. The chain employs TRBV7-9 and TRBJ1-2; weak D call: TRBD1 (5 bases). Germline V gives CDR1 SEHNR, CDR2 FQNEAQ (reference sequence). The V end lost 1 base, the J end lost 1 base, and 13 bases lay between the germline ends. The CDR3 has 16 residues.

This clonotype was recorded a few times. The gene calls are TRBV27 and TRBJ1-1; no definite D call. This CDR3 comprises 14 residues. The V gene's germline CDR1 is MNHEY and CDR2 SMNVEV (reference sequence). The V gene lost 4 bases and the J gene lost 5 bases, with 14 bases spanning the gap. CDR3 DNA sequence: TGTGCCAGCAGTTCCCCTGGAGCGTTGACTGAAGCTTTCTTT. It specifies CASSSPGALTEAFF.

This clonotype was seen a few times. The chain links TRBV7-2 to TRBJ2-1; D not certain. The CDR3 has 14 amino acids. CDR1 is SGHTA, CDR2 FQGNSA, per germline. V gave up 1 base and J gave up 3 bases, with 7 bases separating them. Here the CDR3 DNA reads TGTGCCAGCAGCTTAGTACTCCTCTACAATGAGCAGTTCTTC. Amino acids: CASSLVLLYNEQFF.

This clonotype was counted only a few times. V gene TRBV5-5 combines with J gene TRBJ2-2, with 7 bases aligning to TRBD1. The ends lost 4 bases at V and 6 bases at J; junction bases unmatched: 15. The length of the CDR3 is 17 residues. CDR1 is SGHKS and CDR2 is YYEKEE in the germline V gene (reference sequence). This CDR3 is CASSPSDREIDAGELFF. The CDR3 DNA reads TGTGCCAGCAGCCCTTCCGACAGGGAAATAGACGCCGGGGAGCTGTTTTTT.

This clonotype is classed as medium-sized. CDR3 residues: CASSYSVLARQDTQYF. The CDR3 DNA follows: TGTGCCAGCAGTTACTCGGTTCTAGCGAGACAAGATACGCAGTATTTT. V and J are TRBV6-6 and TRBJ2-3; D possibly corresponds to TRBD2 (6 bases). The CDR3 sequence is 16 residues long. V gave up 0 bases and J gave up 5 bases, with 15 bases separating them. Germline assignment: CDR1 MNHNY and CDR2 SVGAGI (reference sequence).

This clonotype appeared a few times. V usage is TRBV18 and J usage is TRBJ2-1; the D gene is possibly TRBD2 (5 bases). This CDR3 region has 13 residues. Between the trimmed V and J ends, which lost 6 bases and 10 bases, there was a span of 16 bases. Germline V gene sequence: CDR1 KGHSH, CDR2 LQKENI. The CDR3 coding sequence is TGTGCCAGCTCCCCAATCCTAACGGGAGAGCAGTTCTTC. Translating it yields CASSPILTGEQFF. The full variable domain, with the rest looked up from reference TRBV18 and TRBJ2-1, is NAGVMQNPRHLVRRRGQEARLRCSPMKGHSHVYWYRQLPEEGLKFMVYLQKENIIDESGMPKERFSAEFPKEGPSILRIQQVVRGDSAAYFCASSPILTGEQFFGPGTRLTVL.

This clonotype has at least ten counts. This chain uses TRBV6-5 with TRBJ2-7, with D perhaps matching TRBD2 (6 bases). The germline V and J ends were trimmed by 6 bases and 13 bases, with 22 bases remaining between them. The CDR3 has 13 residues. The germline V gene encodes CDR1 MNHEY and CDR2 SVGAGI. The CDR3 region is CASRPGTGGTVYF. The CDR3, as DNA: TGTGCCAGCAGGCCCGGGACCGGGGGTACGGTTTACTTC.

This clonotype showed up just a few times. This sequence joins TRBV5-6 and TRBJ2-3; D not resolved. The CDR3 contains 15 residues. Trimming removed 3 bases at V and 1 base at J, with 12 bases between. Germline CDR1 is SGHDT and CDR2 is YYEEEE. This CDR3 reads CASSWAPTGTDTQYF. The CDR3 DNA follows: TGTGCCAGCAGCTGGGCCCCCACCGGCACAGATACGCAGTATTTT.

The J gene is TRBJ1-5, the V gene TRBV11-1; D uncertain. CDR3 size: 13 residues. Trimming removed 2 bases at V and 7 bases at J, with 9 bases between. CDR1 is SGHAT and CDR2 is FQDESV in the germline V gene (reference sequence). CDR3: CASSLSVGQPQHF. In nucleotides, the CDR3 is TGTGCCAGCAGCTTAAGTGTTGGGCAGCCCCAGCATTTT.